This is a list of T cell receptor beta chains from one sample in a study of blood T cell repertoires in COVID-19. Profiled with immunoSEQ multiplex PCR; TCRdb holds only in-frame clones, not every one. The top ten hold roughly 4.5% of the sample, which has roughly 230,000 clones, 89% seen once. What was sequenced was peripheral blood. All receptors derive from a woman in her thirties or forties who had recovered from COVID-19. Each CDR3 is given with its conserved first and last residue. Fields, in order: J gene, V gene, clone size, CDR3 length, D gene, CDR3 protein, CDR3 DNA. The D gene is left open where the match is weak. A row's size may be missing; if present it is once, few, many or a size class.

TRBJ2-1 | TRBV7-9 | NA | 15 | NA | CASLLFPTPADEQFF | TGTGCCAGTCTACTTTTCCCCACGCCGGCGGATGAGCAGTTCTTC
TRBJ1-1 | TRBV24-1 | NA | 13 | TRBD1 | CATRDEDRPEAFF | TGTGCCACCAGAGACGAGGACAGGCCTGAAGCTTTCTTT
TRBJ1-5 | TRBV3-1/TRBV3-2 | few | 14 | NA | CASSQAGWNQPQHF | TGTGCCAGCAGCCAAGCGGGGTGGAATCAGCCCCAGCATTTT
TRBJ2-3 | TRBV9 | NA | 16 | NA | CASSGSLWESTDTQYF | TGTGCCAGCAGCGGGTCCCTGTGGGAGAGCACAGATACGCAGTATTTT
TRBJ1-5 | TRBV7-2 | NA | 15 | NA | CASSSLGGMGQPQHF | TGTGCCAGCAGCTCCCTGGGAGGGATGGGGCAGCCCCAGCATTTT
TRBJ2-5 | TRBV6-5 | NA | 12 | NA | CASGYDLRTQYF | TGTGCCAGCGGTTACGACTTGAGGACCCAGTACTTC
TRBJ1-1 | TRBV2 | NA | 14 | TRBD1 | CASRATGFNTEAFF | TGTGCCAGCAGGGCGACAGGGTTTAACACTGAAGCTTTCTTT
TRBJ2-2 | TRBV5-6 | NA | 14 | NA | CASSLGLATGELFF | TGTGCCAGCAGCTTGGGGCTTGCTACCGGGGAGCTGTTTTTT
TRBJ2-3 | TRBV12-3/TRBV12-4 | few | 11 | NA | CASSSGDTQYF | TGTGCCAGCAGTTCAGGGGATACGCAGTATTTT
TRBJ1-5 | TRBV5-1 | NA | 14 | NA | CASSLGDGNQPQHF | TGCGCCAGCAGCTTAGGAGACGGCAATCAGCCCCAGCATTTT
TRBJ2-2 | TRBV5-6 | NA | 15 | TRBD1 | CASSMDRGRTGELFF | TGTGCCAGCAGCATGGACAGGGGGCGGACCGGGGAGCTGTTTTTT
TRBJ2-2 | TRBV11-2 | NA | 17 | TRBD2 | CASSYQGGTSRAGELFF | TGTGCCAGCAGCTACCAAGGGGGGACTAGCCGGGCCGGGGAGCTGTTTTTT
TRBJ2-1 | TRBV27 | few | 11 | NA | CASSLLDEQFF | TGTGCCAGCAGTTTATTAGATGAGCAGTTCTTC
TRBJ2-2 | TRBV7-6 | NA | 16 | TRBD2 | CASSRVIAGGTGELFF | TGTGCCAGCAGCCGTGTTATAGCGGGAGGCACCGGGGAGCTGTTTTTT
TRBJ1-1 | TRBV11-3 | NA | 13 | NA | CASSQRGNTEAFF | TGTGCCAGCAGCCAACGGGGTAACACTGAAGCTTTCTTT
TRBJ1-1 | TRBV18 | NA | 17 | NA | CASSPTRTNRVNTEAFF | TGTGCCAGCTCACCAACTCGAACTAACAGGGTGAACACTGAAGCTTTCTTT
TRBJ1-4 | TRBV2 | NA | 16 | TRBD1 | CASSDVGTENNEKLFF | TGTGCCAGCAGTGACGTGGGGACAGAAAATAATGAAAAACTGTTTTTT
TRBJ1-2 | TRBV30 | NA | 14 | TRBD1 | CAWSGWDSNYGYTF | TGTGCCTGGAGCGGATGGGACAGTAACTATGGCTACACCTTC